This T cell receptor (beta chain) was sequenced in a study of shared clonotypes between healthy human individuals. This CDR3 contains 15 residues. It was roughly 210 ng DNA, approximately 28,000 T cell genomes, that sorted-subset replicate PCRs used. The table came from immunoSEQ multiplex PCR; TCRdb's copy has only in-frame clones and leaves some out. The sample contains a few million clones, roughly nine tenths of which appear only once. The investigators split CD4+ cells into a CD45RA+ naive subset and a CD45RA-negative memory subset. The sequence derives from a man aged 18-30 years in good health. The sample consisted of naive CD4+ T cells sorted from blood. Regarding subset: CD45RA+ positively selected. The rearrangement joins TRBV21-1 to TRBJ2-7. TRBV21-1 is noted as a pseudogene. The DNA of the CDR3 is TGTGCCAGCAGCAATAGGGAGGGGGCGTCCTACGAGCAGTACTTC. Its translation: CASSNREGASYEQYF.